This is a list of T cell receptor beta chains from one sample in a study of T cell responses to AZD1222 COVID-19 vaccine. The method was immunoSEQ multiplex PCR; TCRdb's version includes in-frame clones alone and lacks a portion of them. Here the sample spans about 90,000 clones, under 95% being singletons. Sequencing was performed on peripheral blood, taken on day 0 of MenACWY control vaccination. These receptors were obtained from an adult in good health. Each CDR3 is given with its conserved first and last residue. A D gene is named only where the DNA matches it firmly. Size values are once, few and many counts, or a class for expanded clones, and some rows have none.

v_gene	d_gene	abundance	j_gene	CDR3aa	CDR3nt
TRBV7-2	TRBD1	once	TRBJ1-2	CASSKNRGDYGYTF	TGTGCCAGCAGCAAAAACAGGGGGGACTATGGCTACACCTTC
TRBV28	.	.	TRBJ1-2	CAIADSRYGYTF	TGTGCCATCGCGGACAGCCGCTATGGCTACACCTTC
TRBV5-4	TRBD1	.	TRBJ2-6	CASSKTGDGSGANVLTF	TGTGCCAGCAGCAAGACAGGGGATGGATCTGGGGCCAACGTCCTGACTTTC
TRBV19	.	once	TRBJ2-7	CASSIVGAAELHEQYF	TGTGCCAGTAGTATCGTCGGGGCAGCGGAGTTACACGAGCAGTACTTC
TRBV2	TRBD1	.	TRBJ1-2	CASSAGRQGAAWDYGYTF	TGTGCCAGCAGTGCTGGAAGACAGGGGGCCGCCTGGGACTATGGCTACACCTTC
TRBV6-5	TRBD1	.	TRBJ1-1	CASSSGQGVGSTEAFF	TGTGCCAGCAGTTCTGGACAGGGGGTGGGGAGCACTGAAGCTTTCTTT
TRBV3-1/TRBV3-2	.	.	TRBJ2-1	CASSQDTLRNNEQFF	TGTGCCAGCAGCCAAGATACGCTACGGAACAATGAGCAGTTCTTC
TRBV7-9	.	.	TRBJ1-6	CASRVNNSPLHF	TGTGCCAGCAGGGTCAATAATTCACCCCTCCACTTT
TRBV10-1	TRBD2	.	TRBJ2-4	CASSDGSGGYQYF	TGCGCCAGCAGTGATGGTAGCGGGGGGTACCAGTACTTC
TRBV19	.	.	TRBJ1-5	CASSKTGPGSNQPQHF	TGTGCCAGTAGTAAAACAGGGCCTGGGAGCAATCAGCCCCAGCATTTT
TRBV27	.	.	TRBJ2-1	CASIMTLARGSEQFF	TGTGCCAGCATCATGACTCTAGCTCGGGGGAGTGAGCAGTTCTTC
TRBV28	.	.	TRBJ1-2	CATRSGASNYGYTF	TGTGCCACCCGAAGTGGGGCATCGAACTATGGCTACACCTTC
TRBV19	.	.	TRBJ1-1	CASSKGPSGTEAFF	TGTGCCAGTAGTAAAGGCCCGTCAGGCACTGAAGCTTTCTTT
TRBV5-6	TRBD2	.	TRBJ2-2	CASSRAGVGELFF	TGTGCCAGCAGCAGGGCGGGGGTCGGGGAGCTGTTTTTT
TRBV6-6	TRBD1	.	TRBJ1-6	CASSPDRVGSPLHF	TGTGCCAGCAGTCCGGACAGGGTGGGTTCACCCCTCCACTTT
TRBV10-3	TRBD1	.	TRBJ1-1	CAISGTGFGTEAFF	TGTGCCATCAGTGGGACAGGGTTCGGCACTGAAGCTTTCTTT
TRBV2	.	.	TRBJ1-6	CASIRRDTVNSPLHF	TGTGCCAGCATAAGGAGAGACACCGTTAATTCACCCCTCCACTTT
TRBV5-1	TRBD1	.	TRBJ2-7	CASSLAAGTGGQEQYF	TGCGCCAGCAGCTTGGCTGCCGGGACAGGGGGCCAAGAGCAGTACTTC
TRBV28	.	.	TRBJ1-1	CASAVGWNTEAFF	TGTGCCAGCGCGGTGGGGTGGAACACTGAAGCTTTCTTT
TRBV7-2	TRBD1	.	TRBJ1-2	CASSRGQARGYTF	TGTGCCAGCAGCCGGGGACAGGCTAGGGGCTACACCTTC
TRBV5-1	.	.	TRBJ2-7	CASSLDGTPYEQYF	TGCGCCAGCAGCTTGGATGGGACCCCCTACGAGCAGTACTTC
TRBV15	TRBD1	.	TRBJ2-7	CATSRGTGGYYEQYF	TGTGCCACCAGCAGGGGGACAGGGGGGTACTACGAGCAGTACTTC